This TCR beta chain was captured by sequencing in a study of early T cells in non-severe SARS-CoV-2 infection. Study-wide background: Sequencing was performed on bulk RNA from unsorted whole blood, leaving chains unpaired. Broader study findings: The VDJdb matching leaned toward anti-spike CD8 responses and overlooked private and CD4 specificities.

Molecules of cDNA were individually given unique molecular identifiers that were attached to them. MiXCR was run by TCRdb on the 5' RACE reads, yielding one entry per CDR3 protein. The repertoire holds 75,000 to 100,000 distinct CDR3 sequences, with around an eighth as singletons. The CDR3 is 18 amino acids. Germline-derived CDR1 and CDR2 are ENHRY and SYGVKD. J lost 0 bases, V lost 2 bases, and 9 bases had no gene match. This clonotype was detected many times. The antigen is not known. The sequence was obtained from an adult who was a healthcare worker with PCR-confirmed SARS-CoV-2 infection or an uninfected control (not recorded which). The chain employs TRBV10-3 and TRBJ2-2; 7 bases align to TRBD1. The specimen was whole blood. The chain's CDR3 is CAISEAWVGTANTGELFF. The CDR3 nucleotides are TGTGCCATCAGTGAGGCTTGGGTGGGGACAGCGAACACCGGGGAGCTGTTTTTT.